These 22 T cell receptor beta chains originate from one sample sequenced in a study of T cell repertoires in aging, cancer and after chemotherapy. A mixed TRB-A/B primer pool amplified rearranged TRB by multiplex touch-down PCR. MiXCR, run by TCRdb on the multiplex PCR reads, gives a single entry per CDR3 protein. The table records roughly 3,500 distinct CDR3 sequences, around 20% of them present only once. Peripheral blood genomic DNA, not sorted cells or RNA, was the template. Sequences were obtained from blood. These receptors all stem from a human donor with a blood cancer.

By proportion, this clonotype is medium-sized. The genes are TRBV19 and TRBJ2-5, with D possibly being TRBD1 or TRBD2 (5 bases each). CDR1 LNHDA and CDR2 SQIVND come from the germline V gene (reference sequence). The CDR3 covers 14 residues. The ends were cut back, 4 bases at V and 5 bases at J, with 14 bases in the middle. The CDR3 coding sequence is TGTGCCAGTAGTAACCGGGGCGCCTGGGAGACCCAGTACTTC. Its protein product is CASSNRGAWETQYF.

This clonotype is medium-sized (0.01 to 0.1%) in the sample. CDR3 sequence reads: CASSETSGGADTQYF. CDR3 bases: TGTGCCAGCAGTGAGACTAGCGGGGGGGCAGATACGCAGTATTTT. V is TRBV6-4 and J is TRBJ2-3, with 14 nucleotides matching TRBD2. CDR3 length: 15 residues. CDR1 and CDR2 (germline): MRHNA, SNTAGT. Trimming took 3 bases from V and 4 from J; bases not matched to a gene: 0.

The rearrangement uses TRBV2 and TRBJ2-7, with 7 bases fitting TRBD1. The CDR3 consists of 16 residues. Germline loops: CDR1 SNHLY, CDR2 FYNNEI. Unmatched junction bases numbered 15, after V lost 10 bases and J lost 0 bases. CDR3 protein: CATSFPTTGHSYEQYF. CDR3 nucleotides: TGTGCCACCTCCTTCCCCACGACAGGGCACTCCTACGAGCAGTACTTC.

This clonotype rates as medium-sized (0.01 to 0.1%). The CDR3 loop reads CSVSGGNRDSEKLFF. CDR3 coding DNA: TGCAGCGTTTCTGGGGGAAACCGTGACAGTGAAAAACTGTTTTTT. The rearrangement uses TRBV29-1 and TRBJ1-4; tentative D call: TRBD1 (5 bases). The CDR3 is 15 amino acids. Trimming took 5 bases from V and 7 from J, leaving 20 bases between them. Germline values: CDR1 SQVTM, CDR2 ANQGSEA.

In its sample, this clonotype is medium-sized. The J gene is TRBJ1-3, the V gene TRBV19, with D possibly matching TRBD1 (5 bases). The CDR3 runs 15 residues. CDR1 is LNHDA and CDR2 is SQIVND in the germline V gene (reference sequence). V was pared by 7 bases and J by 0 bases, with 13 bases between. CDR3 amino acids: CASTGTAGSGNTIYF. DNA of the CDR3: TGTGCCAGTACAGGGACTGCAGGCTCTGGAAACACCATATATTTT.

This chain joins TRBV24-1 and TRBJ1-5; the D gene is possibly TRBD1 (5 bases). CDR1 is KGHDR, CDR2 SFDVKD, per germline. Trimming stripped 0 bases from V and 6 bases from J, with 11 bases between. The CDR3 length is 15 residues. In DNA form, the CDR3 reads TGTGCCACCAGTGATTTGAGCGGGGGGGTTCAGCCCCAGCATTTT. The encoded protein is CATSDLSGGVQPQHF.

This chain links TRBV4-2 with TRBJ1-1, with 8 bases fitting TRBD1. The CDR3 length is 16 residues. Germline values: CDR1 LGHNA, CDR2 YNFKEQ. Trimming removed 1 base from V and 3 bases from J; junction bases left unmatched: 7. CDR3 in DNA: TGTGCCAGCAGCCAAGGGTCTGGACAGGGCGACACTGAAGCTTTCTTT. Translated, it gives CASSQGSGQGDTEAFF.

V and J are TRBV5-1 and TRBJ2-3; weak D call: TRBD2 (6 bases). The germline V gene has CDR1 SGHRS and CDR2 YFSETQ. The CDR3 is made up of 15 amino acids. Between the trimmed V and J ends, which lost 0 bases and 4 bases, there was a span of 12 bases. The CDR3 DNA reads as TGCGCCAGCAGCTTGGCTGCGGGAATCTCAGATACGCAGTATTTT. Its translation is CASSLAAGISDTQYF.

Only a few counts were recorded for this clonotype. The chain carries TRBV6-1 and TRBJ2-3; 13 positions match TRBD2. The germline V gene encodes CDR1 MNHNS and CDR2 SASEGT. The CDR3 length is 17 residues. The J segment lost 2 bases and the V segment lost 1 base, leaving 3 bases of the junction unmatched. The CDR3 DNA reads TGTGCCAGCAGTGAAGGGACTAGCGGGGGTTACACAGATACGCAGTATTTT. Translating gives CASSEGTSGGYTDTQYF.

In this sample, this clonotype is medium-sized. This chain joins TRBV27 and TRBJ2-6; a weak D match, TRBD1 (5 bases). CDR1 and CDR2 from the germline V gene are MNHEY and SMNVEV (reference sequence). The CDR3 totals 15 residues. V was shortened by 6 bases and J by 0 bases, with 9 bases between the two germline ends. The CDR3 region has the DNA TGTGCCAGCAGGGGCAGGGTCTCTGGGGCCAACGTCCTGACTTTC. It is translated as CASRGRVSGANVLTF.

The chain combines TRBV20-1 with TRBJ1-1; a possible D gene is TRBD1 (5 bases). Germline CDR1 is DFQATT and CDR2 is SNEGSKA (reference sequence). Between the trimmed V and J ends, which lost 0 bases and 6 bases, there was a span of 17 bases. CDR3 length equals 15 residues. The chain's CDR3 is CSARDGSRAGAEAFF. CDR3 sequence (DNA): TGCAGTGCTAGAGATGGGAGCAGGGCTGGAGCTGAAGCTTTCTTT.

This clonotype turned up a few times. This chain joins TRBV7-2 and TRBJ1-6; no firm D call. The germline V and J ends were trimmed by 6 bases and 0 bases, with 12 bases remaining between them. Germline CDR1 and CDR2: SGHTA and FQGNSA. The CDR3 contains 16 residues. The CDR3 is CASSETQSSYNSPLHF. DNA of the CDR3: TGTGCCAGCAGTGAAACACAGAGCTCCTATAATTCACCCCTCCACTTT. The variable domain in full, completed from reference TRBV7-2 and TRBJ1-6, reads GAGVSQSPSNKVTEKGKDVELRCDPISGHTALYWYRQSLGQGLEFLIYFQGNSAPDKSGLPSDRFSAERTGGSVSTLTIQRTQQEDSAVYLCASSETQSSYNSPLHFGNGTRLTVT.

Details on this clonotype: This may be a read error: a much more frequent sequence differs by one nucleotide. This chain links TRBV18 with TRBJ1-4; the D gene is possibly TRBD1 (6 bases). The CDR3 runs to 12 residues. The germline V gene encodes CDR1 KGHSH and CDR2 LQKENI. V dropped 4 bases and J dropped 8 bases, with 8 bases sitting between them. CDR3 nucleotides: TGTGCCAGCTCACAGGACAGAGAAAAACTGTTTTTT. Translating it yields CASSQDREKLFF.

This clonotype was counted a few times. The chain carries TRBV7-2 and TRBJ2-3, with 9 bases fitting TRBD1. V shed 2 bases, J shed 4 bases, and the junction held 4 bases outside the gene matches. The CDR3 is 15 residues long. CDR1 and CDR2 (germline): SGHTA, FQGNSA. CDR3 DNA: TGTGCCAGCAGCTTACAAGGACAGGGGTCAGATACGCAGTATTTT. It yields the protein CASSLQGQGSDTQYF.

This clonotype was observed a handful of times. The chain combines TRBV6-2 or TRBV6-3 with TRBJ2-3; a weak D match, TRBD1 (6 bases). Germline CDR1 MNHEY, CDR2 SVGEGT. This CDR3 has 17 amino acids. Between the trimmed V and J ends, which lost 6 bases and 0 bases, there was a span of 19 bases. CDR3 protein: CASRGQSQPSSTDTQYF. In nucleotides, the CDR3 is TGTGCCAGCAGAGGACAGTCCCAACCTTCTAGCACAGATACGCAGTATTTT.

This clonotype showed up just once. The chain couples TRBV4-1 to TRBJ1-1; D not certain. Deletions cut 4 bases from V and 9 bases from J, with 15 bases between. The CDR3 totals 13 residues. Germline assignment: CDR1 MGHRA and CDR2 YSYEKL. CDR3 in amino acids: CASSLRTDFQAFF. The CDR3 nucleotides read TGCGCCAGCAGCCTTCGGACCGATTTCCAAGCTTTCTTT.

This clonotype is labeled medium-sized. This sequence joins TRBV6-2 or TRBV6-3 and TRBJ1-5, with 12 bases that match TRBD1. The CDR3 loop spans 17 amino acids. The ends lost 10 bases at V and 7 bases at J; junction bases unmatched: 17. Looked up from germline, CDR1 is MNHEY and CDR2 is SVGEGT. CDR3 DNA sequence: TGTGCCATCTCCGGGACAGGGGGCGCGGTGGGCGGACAGCCCCAGCATTTT. Protein: CAISGTGGAVGGQPQHF.

By frequency in the sample, this clonotype is medium-sized (0.01 to 0.1%). The J gene is TRBJ2-3, the V gene TRBV6-5; D is perhaps TRBD1 (6 bases). The V end lost 0 bases, the J end lost 4 bases, and 14 bases lay between the germline ends. Germline V gives CDR1 MNHEY, CDR2 SVGAGI. The CDR3 runs 16 residues. CDR3: CASSYSGGQFPDTQYF. CDR3 in DNA: TGTGCCAGCAGTTACTCGGGCGGACAGTTCCCAGATACGCAGTATTTT.

This clonotype turned up a few times. The chain has TRBV6-2 or TRBV6-3 and TRBJ2-2, with D possibly matching TRBD2 (5 bases). Germline V gene lookup returns CDR1 MNHEY and CDR2 SVGEGT. The CDR3 contains 15 residues. The V end was cut by 7 bases, the J end by 0 bases, with 12 bases between. CDR3 sequence (DNA): TGTGCCAGCAAGGGAGTTTCTGCGAACACCGGGGAGCTGTTTTTT. Its protein product is CASKGVSANTGELFF.

This clonotype rates as medium-sized. The chain uses TRBV20-1 and TRBJ1-6, with 12 bases that match TRBD1. Germline V gene lookup returns CDR1 DFQATT and CDR2 SNEGSKA (reference sequence). The CDR3 runs to 14 residues. Trimming removed 6 bases from V and 5 bases from J; junction bases left unmatched: 2. This CDR3 is CSARDRGHNSPLHF. The CDR3 DNA sequence: TGCAGTGCGAGGGACAGGGGGCATAATTCACCCCTCCACTTT.

V is TRBV11-3 and J is TRBJ2-2; no definite D call. V was cut by 5 bases and J by 0 bases, with 10 bases left in between. Germline V CDR1 and CDR2: SGHNT, YENEEA. The CDR3 contains 15 residues. The CDR3 region is CASSADNTNTGELFF. The CDR3 nucleotides read TGTGCCAGCAGCGCCGACAACACGAACACCGGGGAGCTGTTTTTT.

V and J are TRBV5-1 and TRBJ1-2; tentative D call: TRBD1 (5 bases). The length of the CDR3 is 15 residues. Germline loops: CDR1 SGHRS, CDR2 YFSETQ. The ends were cut back, 4 bases at V and 7 bases at J, with 20 bases in the middle. DNA of the CDR3: TGCGCCAGCAGCGGGAGACAGTGGGTTAGGTTTGGCTACACCTTC. It specifies CASSGRQWVRFGYTF. Full variable domain (outside the CDR3, taken from reference TRBV5-1 and TRBJ1-2): KAGVTQTPRYLIKTRGQQVTLSCSPISGHRSVSWYQQTPGQGLQFLFEYFSETQRNKGNFPGRFSGRQFSNSRSEMNVSTLELGDSALYLCASSGRQWVRFGYTFGSGTRLTVV.